The rows below give T cell receptor beta chains drawn from one sample of a study of T cells in Graves' hyperthyroidism and ophthalmopathy. TCRdb re-called the multiplex PCR reads through MiXCR, storing one row per CDR3 protein. The table includes hundreds of thousands of distinct CDR3 sequences, about a sixth detected once. Material: blood. The receptors were gathered from a young woman with Graves' ophthalmopathy. The CDR3 runs from the conserved cysteine through the conserved F or W. Each record gives: clone size, V gene, D gene, J gene, CDR3 DNA, CDR3 protein. The D gene is left open where the match is weak. For some rows the clone size is stated as once, few or many, or as a class when expanded; others skip it.

many	TRBV20-1	TRBD2	TRBJ2-1	TGCAGTGCTAGCGGGAGGGCCCTCAGTGAGCAGTTCTTC	CSASGRALSEQFF
many	TRBV27	NA	TRBJ2-1	TGTGCCAGCAGTTCCTCAACTAGCAGTGGTGAGCAGTTCTTC	CASSSSTSSGEQFF
many	TRBV6-2/TRBV6-3	NA	TRBJ1-2	TGTGCCAGCCAAAGCTACTCCCCTTATGGCTACACCTTC	CASQSYSPYGYTF
many	TRBV29-1	TRBD1	TRBJ1-1	TGCAGCGTTGGAGGGGGCCCGAACACTGAAGCTTTCTTT	CSVGGGPNTEAFF
many	TRBV7-6	TRBD2	TRBJ2-1	TGTGCCAGCAGCATTGGGACTAGCGGGCACAATGAGCAGTTCTTC	CASSIGTSGHNEQFF
NA	TRBV7-3	NA	TRBJ2-1	TGTGCCAGCAGCTTAATGAGGGGCTCCTACAATGAGCAGTTCTTC	CASSLMRGSYNEQFF
NA	TRBV20-1	NA	TRBJ1-5	TGCAGTGCTAGAGCGGGGGGCGATCAGCCCCAGCATTTT	CSARAGGDQPQHF
many	TRBV28	NA	TRBJ2-1	TGTGCCAGCAGTTTCCGCGGCACTGAGCAGTTCTTC	CASSFRGTEQFF
once	TRBV7-9	TRBD1	TRBJ2-5	TGTGCCAGCAGACCCGACAGGGGTCAGGAGACCCAGTACTTC	CASRPDRGQETQYF
NA	TRBV20-1	TRBD2	TRBJ2-1	TGCAGTGCTCCCCCAGCGGGAGGATACAATGAGCAGTTCTTC	CSAPPAGGYNEQFF
many	TRBV3-1	NA	TRBJ1-1	TGTGCCAGCAGCCCCCGACAAGACTCTGAAGCTTTCTTT	CASSPRQDSEAFF
many	TRBV29-1	TRBD1	TRBJ2-1	TGCAGCGTTGCCTTTTTGTCCCGAGGACAGGGGGGATTTGATGAGCAGTTCTTC	CSVAFLSRGQGGFDEQFF
NA	TRBV12-3/TRBV12-4	TRBD2	TRBJ2-7	TGTGCAACTAGCGGGAGCTCCTCCTACGAGCAGTACTTC	CATSGSSSYEQYF
many	TRBV9	NA	TRBJ2-3	TGTGCCAGCAGCGTAGCTAAGCGGCCCACTAGCACAGATACGCAGTATTTT	CASSVAKRPTSTDTQYF
many	TRBV5-6	NA	TRBJ1-1	TGTGCCAGCAGCCCTTACTTAGACAGCACTGAAGCTTTCTTT	CASSPYLDSTEAFF
many	TRBV4-3	NA	TRBJ2-3	TGCGCCAGCAGCCAAGAGAAACGGTTGAGCACAGATACGCAGTATTTT	CASSQEKRLSTDTQYF
many	TRBV20-1	NA	TRBJ1-6	TGCAGTGCTAGATCCAGGGCGGCTAATTCACCCCTCCACTTT	CSARSRAANSPLHF
many	TRBV6-4	NA	TRBJ1-3	TGTGCCAGCAAATCGGTTCCGGGATCTGGAAACACCATATATTTT	CASKSVPGSGNTIYF
NA	TRBV28	TRBD2	TRBJ2-5	TGTGCCAGCAGTTTAGGAGCGGGAGGGCCTAGGTTGGGGAAAGAGACCCAGTACTTC	CASSLGAGGPRLGKETQYF
many	TRBV4-1	NA	TRBJ1-6	TGCGCCAGCAGCCAGGCCAGGGTAAATTCACCCCTCCACTTT	CASSQARVNSPLHF
many	TRBV11-2	NA	TRBJ2-3	TGTGCCAGCAGCGTCCCCGGGGGTACGCAGTATTTT	CASSVPGGTQYF
many	TRBV30	NA	TRBJ1-1	TGTGCCTGGAGCCGGGAAGTGAACACTGAAGCTTTCTTT	CAWSREVNTEAFF
many	TRBV7-2	NA	TRBJ2-1	TGTGCCAGCAGCCTCGGGTCCAGCTCCTACAATGAGCAGTTCTTC	CASSLGSSSYNEQFF
many	TRBV24-1	NA	TRBJ1-2	TGTGCCACCAGCCCGGGACGGGGAGGGGGCTACACCTTC	CATSPGRGGGYTF
many	TRBV27	NA	TRBJ2-1	TGTGCCAGCAGTCCGGGGACCGTCGGTAGCGCCTACAATGAGCAGTTCTTC	CASSPGTVGSAYNEQFF
many	TRBV3-1	NA	TRBJ2-3	TGTGCCAGCAGCCAAGAATGGGGGGAAATCGCCGTCACAGATACGCAGTATTTT	CASSQEWGEIAVTDTQYF
many	TRBV20-1	NA	TRBJ2-1	TGCAGTGTGAGGGGGAGGCTCTCCTACAATGAGCAGTTCTTC	CSVRGRLSYNEQFF
many	TRBV3-1	NA	TRBJ2-3	TGTGCCAGCAGCCCCTGGACAGAAAAACCCACAGATACGCAGTATTTT	CASSPWTEKPTDTQYF
many	TRBV20-1	TRBD1	TRBJ2-5	TGCAGTGCTAGAGACACGGTGGGGACAGGGGAAGAGACCCAGTACTTC	CSARDTVGTGEETQYF
medium-sized	TRBV3-1	TRBD2	TRBJ2-5	TGTGCCAGCAGCCGAAGCGGGGGTAGCCAAGAGACCCAGTACTTC	CASSRSGGSQETQYF
NA	TRBV4-1	TRBD1	TRBJ1-4	TGCGCCAGCAGAAACGAAGGACAGGGCGGTGAAAAACTGTTTTTT	CASRNEGQGGEKLFF
many	TRBV30	NA	TRBJ2-7	TGTGCCTGGGCCTACTCGGGTTTCTCCTACGAGCAGTACTTC	CAWAYSGFSYEQYF
many	TRBV7-6	TRBD1	TRBJ2-2	TGTGCCAGCAGCGCCCGACAGGGGCTGGACACCGGGGAGCTGTTTTTT	CASSARQGLDTGELFF
many	TRBV4-1	TRBD1	TRBJ1-2	TGCGCCAGCAGCCAAGGACAGGGGGTGGATGGCTACACCTTC	CASSQGQGVDGYTF
many	TRBV20-1	NA	TRBJ1-2	TGCAGTGCTAGAGATTTTGTGGGAGTAAATAACTATGGCTACACCTTC	CSARDFVGVNNYGYTF
NA	TRBV20-1	TRBD1	TRBJ2-5	TGCAGTGCTGTAACGGGACAGGGGTTTCAGGAGACCCAGTACTTC	CSAVTGQGFQETQYF
many	TRBV27	TRBD1	TRBJ1-2	TGTGCCAGCAGTGCCTTCAGGGGGAGCGGCTACACCTTC	CASSAFRGSGYTF
many	TRBV7-9	NA	TRBJ1-2	TGTGCCAGCAGCTTACTTGACAGACCTAACTATGGCTACACCTTC	CASSLLDRPNYGYTF
many	TRBV10-1	NA	TRBJ1-5	TGCGCCAGCAGTGCCGGGCAGGGGAGGAAGAGCAATCAGCCCCAGCATTTT	CASSAGQGRKSNQPQHF
many	TRBV13	NA	TRBJ2-7	TGTGCCAGCAGCTTAGGTAGGGGTGACGGGGGAACCTACGAGCAGTACTTC	CASSLGRGDGGTYEQYF
many	TRBV25-1	TRBD2	TRBJ2-1	TGTGCCAGCAGAGCAGCGGGAGGGTACAATGAGCAGTTCTTC	CASRAAGGYNEQFF
many	TRBV3-1	NA	TRBJ1-2	TGTGCCAGCAGCCAAGAGGGGGGCCGGGGGAAGTTCGGCTACACCTTC	CASSQEGGRGKFGYTF
many	TRBV5-6	NA	TRBJ2-1	TGTGCCAGCAGCTTTAACAATGAGCAGTTCTTC	CASSFNNEQFF